The rows below give T cell receptor beta chains drawn from one sample of a study of beta chain features in type 1 diabetes. Repertoires were generated with immunoSEQ multiplex PCR, while TCRdb's copy carries only in-frame clones and drops some. The data show hundreds of thousands of clones, with roughly 16% seen just once and approximately 0.093% held by the top ten. The sample taken for sequencing was naive CD4+ T cells from blood. All receptors derive from a man aged 18 to 29 in good health. Each CDR3 is given with its conserved first and last residue.

>TRBV7-3|14
CASSLVGAAPEQYF
>TRBV29-1|14
CSVEGTPANYGYTF
>TRBV18|13
CASSPDRAEKLFF
>TRBV13|19
CASSSLRDRALKPIYEQYF
>TRBV7-2|13
CASSKGFSYEQYF
>TRBV19|16
CASSKDPDRGFYGYTF
>TRBV18|16
CASSPPRVLSGNTIYF
>TRBV7-9|15
CASSPGQGGDTEAFF
>TRBV6-5|14
CASSYGAGLQPQHF
>TRBV10-3|15
CAISESLVGQETQYF
>TRBV4-3|14
CASSQDGGGLEQYF
>TRBV18|13
CASNGQQKNGYTF
>TRBV6-5|13
CASSYLPSYEQYF
>TRBV2|15
CASQETSLALNEQFF
>TRBV5-4|13
CASSETGSDTQYF
>TRBV6-5|10
CASREETQYF
>TRBV5-1|15
CASSVGGFRTDTQYF
>TRBV30|14
CAWSVVNSNQPQHF
>TRBV7-2|14
CASSPRGSAYEQYF
>TRBV5-1|14
CASEIDGQGYEQYF
>TRBV7-8|15
CASSPSRDRVNEQFF
>TRBV5-6|14
CASSFLSGANVLTF
>TRBV5-1|14
CASSLEQITDTQYF
>TRBV19|14
CASRPLGGAYGYTF
>TRBV7-2|16
CASSLESGTGTDTQYF
>TRBV7-2|12
CASSPDVNIQYF
>TRBV11-3|14
CASGIAGDTGELFF
>TRBV9|16
CASSPIGTIRGYEQYF
>TRBV7-9|14
CASSFFNTHYEQYF
>TRBV4-3|17
CASSQGGPGSLNTEAFF
>TRBV5-1|13
CASSSDRFEKLFF
>TRBV9|17
CASSVGPGPLGDYEQYF
>TRBV28|16
CASSLGFSSGANVLTF
>TRBV5-1|12
CASSFTDYEQYF
>TRBV28|12
CASSRPFQPQHF
>TRBV4-1|16
CASSHERRLVNEKLFF
>TRBV7-2|15
CASSPRQGSGNTIYF
>TRBV28|15
CASSSTGVNNQPQHF
>TRBV7-3|12
CASSPGGATRNF
>TRBV4-2|18
CASSQVASGKASTDTQYF
>TRBV18|15
CASSPEGFYNSPLHF
>TRBV7-7|15
CASSLGRGPQETQYF
>TRBV30|15
CAWRGPVSFTYGYTF
>TRBV9|16
CASSSSPGLAGGEQFF
>TRBV10-3|14
CAISVVAGQETQYF
>TRBV6-6|12
CASSYLRGQQYF
>TRBV18|17
CASSPQFLPADGVAQHF
>TRBV19|11
CASSAGQLQHF
>TRBV6-6|13
CASTAGSGNEQFF
>TRBV9|15
CASSVDTGALGGYTF
>TRBV19|16
CASSITASGDYNEQFF
>TRBV27|14
CASSLQGGAYEQYF
>TRBV11-3|17
CASSLRGWSGDTGELFF
>TRBV18|17
CASSPRLAGGSTDTQYF
>TRBV6-5|12
CASSSGMRGYTF
>TRBV28|11
CASSGLYEQYF
>TRBV5-1|16
CASSMALAGGPDEQYF
>TRBV7-9|14
CASSFLLAGETQYF
>TRBV7-2|13
CASSLKGSYEQYF
>TRBV4-1|14
CATAWLSGNEKLFF